This T cell receptor (beta chain) was captured by sequencing in a study of shared clonotypes between healthy human individuals. The CDR3 covers 14 residues. Germline CDR1 reads SGHAT; CDR2 reads FQNNGV. The junction had 15 bases not matched to a gene; V was cut back by 6 bases and J by 13 bases. Naive CD8 cells lacked CD45RO, underwent positive selection for CCR7 and left out terminally differentiated effector memory CD45RA+ cells. The donors were adults (healthy and HIV-negative) with no recent acute infections or vaccinations. The test was conducted at deep level. Method: immunoSEQ multiplex PCR; TCRdb's copy keeps in-frame clones and lacks some. The repertoire holds about 580,000 clones, with roughly 98% as singletons.

Sequenced: naive CD8+ T cells sorted from blood. The J gene is TRBJ1-2, the V gene TRBV11-2; 9 nucleotides align to TRBD1. The clonotype was recovered from a man aged 25-45 years in good health. DNA of the CDR3: TGTGCCAGCAGAATACCGGGACAGGGAGGTGGTTTCACCTTC. Translating it yields CASRIPGQGGGFTF. The variable domain in full, with the rest retrieved from reference TRBV11-2 and TRBJ1-2, is EAGVAQSPRYKIIEKRQSVAFWCNPISGHATLYWYQQILGQGPKLLIQFQNNGVVDDSQLPKDRFSAERLKGVDSTLKIQPAKLEDSAVYLCASRIPGQGGGFTFGSGTRLTVV.